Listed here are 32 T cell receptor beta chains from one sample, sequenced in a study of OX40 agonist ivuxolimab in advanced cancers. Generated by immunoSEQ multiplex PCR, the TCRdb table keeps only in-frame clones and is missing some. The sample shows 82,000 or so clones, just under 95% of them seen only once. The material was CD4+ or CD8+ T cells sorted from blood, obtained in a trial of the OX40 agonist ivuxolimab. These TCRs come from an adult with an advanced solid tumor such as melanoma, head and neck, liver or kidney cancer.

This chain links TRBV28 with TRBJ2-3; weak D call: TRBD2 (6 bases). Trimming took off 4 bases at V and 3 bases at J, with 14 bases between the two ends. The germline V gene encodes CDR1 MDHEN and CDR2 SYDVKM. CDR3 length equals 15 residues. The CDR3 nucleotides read TGTGCCAGCAGTTCCTTCTCCGGGAGTACAGATACGCAGTATTTT. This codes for CASSSFSGSTDTQYF. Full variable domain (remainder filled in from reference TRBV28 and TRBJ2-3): DVKVTQSSRYLVKRTGEKVFLECVQDMDHENMFWYRQDPGLGLRLIYFSYDVKMKEKGDIPEGYSVSREKKERFSLILESASTNQTSMYLCASSSFSGSTDTQYFGPGTRLTVL.

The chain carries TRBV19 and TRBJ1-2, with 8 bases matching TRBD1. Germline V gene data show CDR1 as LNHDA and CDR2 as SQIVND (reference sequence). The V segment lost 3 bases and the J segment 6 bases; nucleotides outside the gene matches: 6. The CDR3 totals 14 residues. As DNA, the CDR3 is TGTGCCAGTAGTATCAGAGCAGGGGGCAATGGCTACACCTTC. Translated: CASSIRAGGNGYTF.

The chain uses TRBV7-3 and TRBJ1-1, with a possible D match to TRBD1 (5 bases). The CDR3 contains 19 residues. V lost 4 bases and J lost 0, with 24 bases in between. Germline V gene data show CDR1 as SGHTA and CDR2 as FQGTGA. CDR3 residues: CASSSERGFLIEMNTEAFF. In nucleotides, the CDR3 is TGTGCCAGCAGCTCCGAACGGGGCTTCCTCATTGAAATGAACACTGAAGCTTTCTTT.

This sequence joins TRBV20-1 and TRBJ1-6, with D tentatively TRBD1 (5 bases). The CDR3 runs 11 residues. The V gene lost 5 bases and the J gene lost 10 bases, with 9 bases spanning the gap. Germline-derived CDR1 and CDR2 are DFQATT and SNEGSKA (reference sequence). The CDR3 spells CSAGGSSPLHF. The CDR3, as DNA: TGCAGTGCTGGGGGAAGCTCACCCCTCCACTTT.

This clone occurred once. The CDR3 region is CASSRSGGDSDTQYF. The CDR3 bases are TGTGCCAGCAGTCGGTCGGGGGGAGATTCAGATACGCAGTATTTT. J is TRBJ2-3 and V is TRBV25-1; 7 bases line up with TRBD2. The CDR3 runs to 15 residues. V trimming: 5 bases; J trimming: 4 bases; junction bases outside the gene matches: 9. Germline lookup yields CDR1 MGHDK and CDR2 SYGVNS.

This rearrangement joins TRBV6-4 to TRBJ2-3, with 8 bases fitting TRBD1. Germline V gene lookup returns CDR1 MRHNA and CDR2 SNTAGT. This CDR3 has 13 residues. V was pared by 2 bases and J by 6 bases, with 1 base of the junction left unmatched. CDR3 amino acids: CASSDQGADTQYF. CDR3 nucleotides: TGTGCCAGCAGTGACCAGGGGGCGGATACGCAGTATTTT.

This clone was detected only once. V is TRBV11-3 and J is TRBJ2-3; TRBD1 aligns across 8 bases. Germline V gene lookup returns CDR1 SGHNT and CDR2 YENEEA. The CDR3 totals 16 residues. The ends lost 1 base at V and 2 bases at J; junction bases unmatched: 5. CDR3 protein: CASSLAHRGNTDTQYF. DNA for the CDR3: TGTGCCAGCAGCTTAGCTCACAGGGGGAACACAGATACGCAGTATTTT.

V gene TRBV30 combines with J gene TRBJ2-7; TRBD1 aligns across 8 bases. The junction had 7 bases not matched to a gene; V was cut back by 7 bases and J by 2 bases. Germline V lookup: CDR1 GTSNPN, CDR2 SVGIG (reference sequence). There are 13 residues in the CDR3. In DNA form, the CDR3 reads TGTGCCTCCCGAGGGACAGGAGCCTACGAGCAGTACTTC. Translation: CASRGTGAYEQYF.

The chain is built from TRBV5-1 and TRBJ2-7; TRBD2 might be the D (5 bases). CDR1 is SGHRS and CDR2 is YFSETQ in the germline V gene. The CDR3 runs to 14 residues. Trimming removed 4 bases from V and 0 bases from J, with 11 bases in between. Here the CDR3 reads CASSRDGVSYEQYF. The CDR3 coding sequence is TGCGCCAGCAGCCGGGATGGGGTCTCCTACGAGCAGTACTTC.

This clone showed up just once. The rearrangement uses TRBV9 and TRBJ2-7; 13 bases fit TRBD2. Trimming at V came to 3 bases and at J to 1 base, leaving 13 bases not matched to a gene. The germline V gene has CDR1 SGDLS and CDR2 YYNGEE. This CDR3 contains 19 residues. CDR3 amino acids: CASSEGPGLAGQFSYEQYF. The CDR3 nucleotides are TGTGCCAGCAGCGAGGGCCCGGGACTAGCGGGGCAGTTTTCCTACGAGCAGTACTTC.

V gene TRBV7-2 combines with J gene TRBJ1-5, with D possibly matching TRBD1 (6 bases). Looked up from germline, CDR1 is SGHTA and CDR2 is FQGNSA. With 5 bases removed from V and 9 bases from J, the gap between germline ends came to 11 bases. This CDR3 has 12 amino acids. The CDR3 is CASSMGTPPQHF. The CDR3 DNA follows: TGTGCCAGCAGCATGGGGACACCGCCCCAGCATTTT.

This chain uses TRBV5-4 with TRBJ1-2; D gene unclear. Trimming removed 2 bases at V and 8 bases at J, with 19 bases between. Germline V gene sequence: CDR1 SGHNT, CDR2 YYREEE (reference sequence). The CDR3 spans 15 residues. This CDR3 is CASSFDKTSTLGYTF. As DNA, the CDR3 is TGTGCCAGCAGCTTTGATAAGACATCAACGCTGGGCTACACCTTC.

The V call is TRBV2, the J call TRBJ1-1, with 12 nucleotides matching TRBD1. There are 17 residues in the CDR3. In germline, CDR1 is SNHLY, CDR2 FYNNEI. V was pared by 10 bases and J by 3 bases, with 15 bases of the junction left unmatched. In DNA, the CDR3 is TGTGCCATTACCCCGTCGGGACAGGGGGCCACCGACACTGAAGCTTTCTTT. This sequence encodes CAITPSGQGATDTEAFF. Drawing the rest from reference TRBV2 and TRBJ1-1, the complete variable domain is EPEVTQTPSHQVTQMGQEVILRCVPISNHLYFYWYRQILGQKVEFLVSFYNNEISEKSEIFDDQFSVERPDGSNFTLKIRSTKLEDSAMYFCAITPSGQGATDTEAFFGQGTRLTVV.

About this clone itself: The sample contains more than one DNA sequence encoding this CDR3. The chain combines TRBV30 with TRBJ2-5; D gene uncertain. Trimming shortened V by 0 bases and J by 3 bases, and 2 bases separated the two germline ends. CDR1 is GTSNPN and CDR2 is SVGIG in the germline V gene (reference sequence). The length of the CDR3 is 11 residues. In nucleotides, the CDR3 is TGTGCCTGGAGTGTAAAAGAGACCCAGTACTTC. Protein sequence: CAWSVKETQYF.

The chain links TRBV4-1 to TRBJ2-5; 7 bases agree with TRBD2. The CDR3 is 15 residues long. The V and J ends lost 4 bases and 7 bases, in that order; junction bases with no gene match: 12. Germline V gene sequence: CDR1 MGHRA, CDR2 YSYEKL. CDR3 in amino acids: CASSPSGLAAGTQYF. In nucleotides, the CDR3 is TGCGCCAGCAGCCCCTCCGGGCTAGCGGCTGGGACCCAGTACTTC.

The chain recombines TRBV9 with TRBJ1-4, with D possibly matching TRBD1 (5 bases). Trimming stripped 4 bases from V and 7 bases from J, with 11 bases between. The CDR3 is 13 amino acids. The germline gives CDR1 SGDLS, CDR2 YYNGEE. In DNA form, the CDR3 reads TGTGCCAGCAGCCCCCAGGGCGGTGAAAAACTGTTTTTT. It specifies CASSPQGGEKLFF.

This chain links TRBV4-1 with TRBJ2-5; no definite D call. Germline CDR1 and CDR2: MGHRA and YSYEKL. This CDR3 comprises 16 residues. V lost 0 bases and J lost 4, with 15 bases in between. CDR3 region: CASSQEGRNAPETQYF. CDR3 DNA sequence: TGCGCCAGCAGCCAAGAAGGAAGGAACGCCCCAGAGACCCAGTACTTC.

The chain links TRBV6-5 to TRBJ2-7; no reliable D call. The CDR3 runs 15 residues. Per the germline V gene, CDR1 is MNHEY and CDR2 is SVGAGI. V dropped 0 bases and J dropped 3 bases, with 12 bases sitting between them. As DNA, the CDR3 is TGTGCCAGCAGTTACTCGAGTAGTCTCCACTACGAGCAGTACTTC. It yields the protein CASSYSSSLHYEQYF.

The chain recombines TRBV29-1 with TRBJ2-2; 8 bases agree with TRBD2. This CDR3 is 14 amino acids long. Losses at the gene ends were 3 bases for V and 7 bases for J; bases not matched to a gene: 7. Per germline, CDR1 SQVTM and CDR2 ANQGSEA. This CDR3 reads CSVDFLAGGGELFF. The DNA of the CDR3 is TGCAGCGTTGATTTTCTAGCGGGTGGCGGGGAGCTGTTTTTT.

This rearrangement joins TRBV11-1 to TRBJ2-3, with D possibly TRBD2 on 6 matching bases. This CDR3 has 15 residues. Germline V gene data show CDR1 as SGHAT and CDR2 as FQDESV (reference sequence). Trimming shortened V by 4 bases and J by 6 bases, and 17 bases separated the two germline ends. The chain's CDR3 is CASSSRDSPQDTQYF. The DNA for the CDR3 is TGTGCCAGCAGCTCCAGGGACTCGCCCCAGGATACGCAGTATTTT.

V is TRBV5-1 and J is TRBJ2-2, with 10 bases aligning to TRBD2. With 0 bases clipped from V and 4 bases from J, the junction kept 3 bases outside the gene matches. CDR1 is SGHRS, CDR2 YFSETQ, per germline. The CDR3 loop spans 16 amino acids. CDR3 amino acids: CASSLALAGATGELFF. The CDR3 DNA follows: TGCGCCAGCAGCTTGGCGCTAGCGGGGGCCACCGGGGAGCTGTTTTTT.

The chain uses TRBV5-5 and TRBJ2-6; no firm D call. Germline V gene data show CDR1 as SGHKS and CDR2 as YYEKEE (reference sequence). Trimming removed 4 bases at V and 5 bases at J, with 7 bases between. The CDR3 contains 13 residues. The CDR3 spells CASSLTWANVLTF. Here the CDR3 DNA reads TGTGCCAGCAGCCTAACCTGGGCCAACGTCCTGACTTTC.

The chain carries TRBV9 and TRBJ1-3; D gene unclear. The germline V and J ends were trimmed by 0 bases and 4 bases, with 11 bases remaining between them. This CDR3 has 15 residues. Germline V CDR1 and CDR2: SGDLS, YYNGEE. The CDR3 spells CASSVGGISGNTIYF. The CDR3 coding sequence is TGTGCCAGCAGCGTAGGCGGGATATCGGGAAACACCATATATTTT.

This CDR3 is CASSLGPKPDTQYF. In DNA, the CDR3 is TGTGCCAGCAGCTTGGGTCCTAAACCAGATACGCAGTATTTT. This rearrangement joins TRBV5-8 to TRBJ2-3; D is uncertain. V lost 0 bases to trimming and J lost 4 bases, with 9 bases between them. In germline, CDR1 is SGHTS, CDR2 YDEGEE. The CDR3 contains 14 residues.

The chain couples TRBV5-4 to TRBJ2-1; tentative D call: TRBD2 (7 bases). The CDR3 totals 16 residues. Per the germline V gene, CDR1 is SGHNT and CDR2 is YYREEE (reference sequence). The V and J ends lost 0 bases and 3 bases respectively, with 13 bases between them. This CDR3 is CASSLGRGGLYNEQFF. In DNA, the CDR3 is TGTGCCAGCAGCTTGGGTCGCGGGGGCCTCTACAATGAGCAGTTCTTC.

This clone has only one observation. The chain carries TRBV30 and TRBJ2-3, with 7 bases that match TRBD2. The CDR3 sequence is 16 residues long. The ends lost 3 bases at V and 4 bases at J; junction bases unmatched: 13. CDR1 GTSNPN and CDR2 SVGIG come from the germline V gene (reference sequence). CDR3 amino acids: CAWSAGRGVISDTQYF. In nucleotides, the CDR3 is TGTGCCTGGAGCGCCGGTCGGGGGGTGATTTCAGATACGCAGTATTTT.

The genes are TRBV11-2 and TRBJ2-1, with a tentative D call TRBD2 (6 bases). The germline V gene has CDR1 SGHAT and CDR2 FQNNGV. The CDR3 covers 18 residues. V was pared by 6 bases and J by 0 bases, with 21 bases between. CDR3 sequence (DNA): TGTGCCAGCAGGAGTATGGGGGGACGGAGGAGCTCCTACAATGAGCAGTTCTTC. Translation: CASRSMGGRRSSYNEQFF. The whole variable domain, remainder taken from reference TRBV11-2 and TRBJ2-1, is EAGVAQSPRYKIIEKRQSVAFWCNPISGHATLYWYQQILGQGPKLLIQFQNNGVVDDSQLPKDRFSAERLKGVDSTLKIQPAKLEDSAVYLCASRSMGGRRSSYNEQFFGPGTRLTVL.

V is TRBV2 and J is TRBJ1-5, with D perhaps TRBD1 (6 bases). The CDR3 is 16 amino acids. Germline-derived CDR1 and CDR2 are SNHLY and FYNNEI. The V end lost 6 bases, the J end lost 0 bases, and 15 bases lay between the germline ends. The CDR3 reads CASRAPQGYSNQPQHF. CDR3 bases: TGTGCCAGCAGGGCTCCACAGGGTTATAGCAATCAGCCCCAGCATTTT. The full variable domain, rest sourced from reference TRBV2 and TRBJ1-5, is EPEVTQTPSHQVTQMGQEVILRCVPISNHLYFYWYRQILGQKVEFLVSFYNNEISEKSEIFDDQFSVERPDGSNFTLKIRSTKLEDSAMYFCASRAPQGYSNQPQHFGDGTRLSIL.

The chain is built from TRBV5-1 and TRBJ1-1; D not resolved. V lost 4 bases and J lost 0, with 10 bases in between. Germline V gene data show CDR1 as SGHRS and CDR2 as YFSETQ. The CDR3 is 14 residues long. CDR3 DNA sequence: TGCGCCAGCAGCCCCGCCCAGCTGAACACTGAAGCTTTCTTT. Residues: CASSPAQLNTEAFF. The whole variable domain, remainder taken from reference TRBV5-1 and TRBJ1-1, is KAGVTQTPRYLIKTRGQQVTLSCSPISGHRSVSWYQQTPGQGLQFLFEYFSETQRNKGNFPGRFSGRQFSNSRSEMNVSTLELGDSALYLCASSPAQLNTEAFFGQGTRLTVV.

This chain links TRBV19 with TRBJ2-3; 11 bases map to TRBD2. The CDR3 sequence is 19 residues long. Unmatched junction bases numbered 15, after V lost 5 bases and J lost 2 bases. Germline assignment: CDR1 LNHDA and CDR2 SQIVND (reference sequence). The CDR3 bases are TGTGCCAGTAGTGGGTACAGGGCAGGACTAGCGGGCTACACAGATACGCAGTATTTT. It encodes CASSGYRAGLAGYTDTQYF.

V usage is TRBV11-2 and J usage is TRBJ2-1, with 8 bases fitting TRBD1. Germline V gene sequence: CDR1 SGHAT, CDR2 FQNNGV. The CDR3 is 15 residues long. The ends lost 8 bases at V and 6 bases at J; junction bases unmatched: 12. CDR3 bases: TGTGCCAGCGGAAGGACAGGGACCGGTGGCAATGAGCAGTTCTTC. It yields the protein CASGRTGTGGNEQFF.

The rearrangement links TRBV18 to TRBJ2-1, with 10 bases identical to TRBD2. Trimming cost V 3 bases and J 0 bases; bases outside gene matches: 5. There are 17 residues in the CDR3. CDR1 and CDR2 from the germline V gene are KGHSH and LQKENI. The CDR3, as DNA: TGTGCCAGCTCACCCCCGGGACTAGCGAACTCCTACAATGAGCAGTTCTTC. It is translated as CASSPPGLANSYNEQFF.